This is a list of T cell receptor beta chains from one sample in a study of T cell repertoires in cytomegalovirus infection. From the reads, TCRdb called clonotypes with MiXCR, one entry per CDR3 protein. The data contain some 400,000 distinct CDR3 sequences, 15% to 20% of them seen just once; the ten biggest clones take up 8.7%. Sequenced sample: PBMCs. These receptor sequences come from a human donor in good health (CMV status not recorded). Some clones in this sample may be carry-over from other donors' samples. The CDR3 runs from the conserved cysteine through the conserved F or W. The D gene is left open where the match is weak. Expanded clones get a size class; other rows say once, few or many, or leave the size out.

11	-	TRBV12-3/TRBV12-4	TRBJ2-5	-	TGTGCCAGCAAATCATTAGAGACCCAGTACTTC	CASKSLETQYF
15	TRBD1	TRBV7-2	TRBJ1-2	many	TGTGCCAGCAGCTTGGAAGGGGGACAGACGGTGGGCTACACCTTC	CASSLEGGQTVGYTF
15	TRBD2	TRBV28	TRBJ2-5	few	TGTGCCAGCAGTTTCCCGGGACTAGGGATTGAGACCCAGTACTTC	CASSFPGLGIETQYF
15	TRBD2	TRBV20-1	TRBJ2-1	-	TGCAGTGCTAGAGAGCCTAGCGGCTTCTACAATGAGCAGTTCTTC	CSAREPSGFYNEQFF
13	-	TRBV19	TRBJ2-5	-	TGTGCCAGTAGTGGACAGAGGCAAGAGACCCAGTACTTC	CASSGQRQETQYF
14	TRBD1	TRBV10-3	TRBJ1-1	once	TGTGCCATCACCGGTCGGCAGGGGGGAGGTGAAGCTTTCTTT	CAITGRQGGGEAFF
12	-	TRBV19	TRBJ2-3	-	TGTGCCAGTAGTATACTAGAAGGCACGCAGTATTTT	CASSILEGTQYF
13	-	TRBV2	TRBJ1-4	-	TGTGCCAGCTCCACGACAGCAAATGAAAAACTGTTTTTT	CASSTTANEKLFF
15	-	TRBV6-2/TRBV6-3	TRBJ2-1	-	TGTGCCACCAGGAGGTTTCCTAGTTCCTACAATGAGCAGTTCTTC	CATRRFPSSYNEQFF
15	TRBD1	TRBV6-5	TRBJ2-7	-	TGTGCCAGCAGTTATATACAGGGGGCCGTCTACGAGCAGTACTTC	CASSYIQGAVYEQYF